This TCR beta chain was documented in a study of blood T cell repertoires in COVID-19. V was pared by 2 bases and J by 1 base, with 11 bases between. Germline V lookup: CDR1 SNHLY, CDR2 FYNNEI. This CDR3 is 15 amino acids long. Sequenced by immunoSEQ multiplex PCR; TCRdb stores in-frame clones only, minus some. The data contain around 80,000 clones, around four fifths of them seen just once; the ten biggest clones take up 27%. The sequencing sample was made of peripheral blood. The sequence came from a human donor in a cohort sampled during active COVID-19. This rearrangement joins TRBV2 to TRBJ1-2; D is ambiguous. Written as DNA, the CDR3 is TGTGCCAGCAGTGAATGGTACCTAGTTAACTATGGCTACACCTTC. The encoded protein is CASSEWYLVNYGYTF. Full variable domain (remainder filled in from reference TRBV2 and TRBJ1-2): EPEVTQTPSHQVTQMGQEVILRCVPISNHLYFYWYRQILGQKVEFLVSFYNNEISEKSEIFDDQFSVERPDGSNFTLKIRSTKLEDSAMYFCASSEWYLVNYGYTFGSGTRLTVV.